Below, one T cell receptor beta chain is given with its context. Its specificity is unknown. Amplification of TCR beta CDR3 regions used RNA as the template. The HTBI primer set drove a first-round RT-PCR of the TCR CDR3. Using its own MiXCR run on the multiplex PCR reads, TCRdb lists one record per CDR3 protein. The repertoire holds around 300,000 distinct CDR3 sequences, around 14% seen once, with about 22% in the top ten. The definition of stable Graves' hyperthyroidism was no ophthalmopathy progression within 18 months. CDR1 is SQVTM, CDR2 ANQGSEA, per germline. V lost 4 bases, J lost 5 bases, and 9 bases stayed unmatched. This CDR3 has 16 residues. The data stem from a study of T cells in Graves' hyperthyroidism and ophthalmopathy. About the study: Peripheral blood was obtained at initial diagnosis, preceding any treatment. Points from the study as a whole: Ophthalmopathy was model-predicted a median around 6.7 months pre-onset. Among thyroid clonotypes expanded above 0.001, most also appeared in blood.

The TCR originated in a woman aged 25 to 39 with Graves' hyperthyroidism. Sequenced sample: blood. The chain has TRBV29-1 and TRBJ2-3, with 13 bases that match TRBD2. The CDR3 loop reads CSVVASGLAGIDTQYF. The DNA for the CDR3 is TGCAGCGTTGTCGCATCGGGACTAGCGGGAATAGATACGCAGTATTTT.